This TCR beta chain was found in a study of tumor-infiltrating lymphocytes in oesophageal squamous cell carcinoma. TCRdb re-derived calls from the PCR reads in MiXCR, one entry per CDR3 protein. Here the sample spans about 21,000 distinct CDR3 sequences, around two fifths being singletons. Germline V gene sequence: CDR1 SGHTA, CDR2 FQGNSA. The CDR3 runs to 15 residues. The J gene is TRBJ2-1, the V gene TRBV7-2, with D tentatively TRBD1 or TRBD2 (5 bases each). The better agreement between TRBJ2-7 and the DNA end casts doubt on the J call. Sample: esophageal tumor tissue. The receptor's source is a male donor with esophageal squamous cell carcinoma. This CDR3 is CASSLVAVGAYEQYF. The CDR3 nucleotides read TGTGCCAGCAGCTTAGTCGCGGTGGGGGCCTACGAGCAGTACTTC.